This entry lists 29 T cell receptor beta chains sequenced from one sample in a study of shared clonotypes between healthy human individuals. The protocol was immunoSEQ multiplex PCR, while the TCRdb copy is restricted to in-frame clones and leaves out a portion. The sample comprises about 680,000 clones, about 80% of which are singletons, and around 1.8% rests with the top ten. The sample consisted of memory CD4+ T cells sorted from blood. Regarding subset: CD45RA-negative fraction. These receptors all come from a woman aged 25 to 39 in good health.

V gene TRBV11-3 combines with J gene TRBJ2-7, with D perhaps TRBD1 or TRBD2 (5 bases each). Per the germline V gene, CDR1 is SGHNT and CDR2 is YENEEA. Trimming left V 4 bases short and J 6 bases short, with 13 bases between. The CDR3 runs 13 residues. This chain's CDR3 is CASSSGRWGEQYF. DNA of the CDR3: TGTGCCAGCAGCTCGGGACGGTGGGGCGAGCAGTACTTC.

In DNA, the CDR3 is TGCAGCGTTGAGGGACAGCGAGTGCAGTACTTC. Its translation: CSVEGQRVQYF. The chain uses TRBV29-1 and TRBJ2-5; 7 nucleotides line up with TRBD1. Trimming removed 3 bases from V and 11 bases from J; junction bases left unmatched: 6. The CDR3 spans 11 residues. Germline V gene lookup returns CDR1 SQVTM and CDR2 ANQGSEA.

The chain links TRBV7-7 to TRBJ2-5; D might be TRBD2 (5 bases). This CDR3 has 14 residues. Germline CDR1 and CDR2: SSHAT and FNYEAQ (reference sequence). Trimming cost V 5 bases and J 4 bases, with 14 bases left between them. CDR3 protein: CASSPSGRVETQYF. DNA for the CDR3: TGTGCCAGCAGCCCTAGTGGGCGGGTAGAGACCCAGTACTTC.

This clone was counted once. The chain recombines TRBV30 with TRBJ1-5; D is undetermined. The CDR3 consists of 13 residues. Germline V CDR1 and CDR2: GTSNPN, SVGIG (reference sequence). Deletions cut 4 bases from V and 0 bases from J, with 7 bases between. DNA for the CDR3: TGTGCCTGGAACCGGGATAGCAATCAGCCCCAGCATTTT. This codes for CAWNRDSNQPQHF. Combining the CDR3 with reference TRBV30 and TRBJ1-5 gives the whole variable domain SQTIHQWPATLVQPVGSPLSLECTVEGTSNPNLYWYRQAAGRGLQLLFYSVGIGQISSEVPQNLSASRPQDRQFILSSKKLLLSDSGFYLCAWNRDSNQPQHFGDGTRLSIL.

In regard to this clone: The sample holds other DNA sequences that translate to the same CDR3. V usage is TRBV19 and J usage is TRBJ1-3; D may be TRBD1 (6 bases). Germline V CDR1 and CDR2: LNHDA, SQIVND (reference sequence). The V and J ends lost 7 bases and 2 bases respectively, with 9 bases between them. This CDR3 is built from 13 residues. This CDR3 is CASIGGPGNTIYF. The CDR3, as DNA: TGTGCCAGTATTGGGGGGCCTGGAAACACCATATATTTT.

This clone was counted ten times or more. This sequence joins TRBV4-2 and TRBJ2-7; 7 nucleotides line up with TRBD2. The germline V gene has CDR1 LGHNA and CDR2 YNFKEQ. This CDR3 comprises 14 residues. J was trimmed by 4 bases and V by 2 bases; bases with no gene match: 5. The chain's CDR3 is CASSQREDGYEQYF. Written as DNA, the CDR3 is TGTGCCAGCAGCCAACGGGAGGATGGGTACGAGCAGTACTTC.

This clone occurred once. The rearrangement links TRBV7-2 to TRBJ2-7; D is unclear. V dropped 0 bases and J dropped 2 bases, with 8 bases sitting between them. The length of the CDR3 is 14 residues. Germline CDR1 SGHTA, CDR2 FQGNSA. The CDR3 is CASSLARSAYEQYF. CDR3 sequence (DNA): TGTGCCAGCAGCTTAGCGCGGAGCGCCTACGAGCAGTACTTC.

This clone has more than one count but fewer than ten. Written as DNA, the CDR3 is TGTGCCATCAGGAAAAGCGGAGCCCAGGATGGTGAGCAGTTCTTC. Protein product: CAIRKSGAQDGEQFF. The gene calls are TRBV10-3 and TRBJ2-1; a weak D match, TRBD2 (5 bases). Germline-derived CDR1 and CDR2 are ENHRY and SYGVKD. The CDR3 totals 15 residues. Trimming left V 6 bases short and J 9 bases short, with 21 bases between.

The gene calls are TRBV19 and TRBJ2-1, with 12 bases fitting TRBD2. V lost 6 bases and J lost 8; bases outside the gene matches: 5. Germline CDR1 reads LNHDA; CDR2 reads SQIVND (reference sequence). This CDR3 region has 14 residues. CDR3 amino acids: CASSLAGGPYEQFF. CDR3 DNA sequence: TGTGCCAGTAGCCTAGCGGGAGGGCCTTATGAGCAGTTCTTC.

This chain links TRBV30 with TRBJ1-1; TRBD1 matches at 7 bases. Germline CDR1 is GTSNPN and CDR2 is SVGIG (reference sequence). The CDR3 length is 13 residues. Germline trimming cut 5 bases from V and 0 bases from J; bases unmatched to any gene: 3. The CDR3 here is CAWGTAVNTEAFF. CDR3 DNA: TGTGCCTGGGGGACAGCAGTGAACACTGAAGCTTTCTTT.

This clone showed up many times. This chain links TRBV28 with TRBJ1-5; TRBD1 might be the D (5 bases). V lost 2 bases, J lost 3 bases, and 8 bases lay in between. Per the germline V gene, CDR1 is MDHEN and CDR2 is SYDVKM. The length of the CDR3 is 14 residues. CDR3 protein: CASSLIGTNQPQHF. Here the CDR3 DNA reads TGTGCCAGCAGTTTAATAGGGACCAATCAGCCCCAGCATTTT.

The chain uses TRBV11-2 and TRBJ1-3; no clear D gene. Per the germline V gene, CDR1 is SGHAT and CDR2 is FQNNGV. Trimming took off 7 bases at V and 3 bases at J, with 16 bases between the two ends. The CDR3 covers 15 residues. CDR3 sequence: CASTSSDRGGNTIYF. The CDR3 region has the DNA TGTGCCAGCACCTCTTCGGATCGCGGTGGAAACACCATATATTTT.

The chain is built from TRBV28 and TRBJ1-4; D gene unclear. CDR1 and CDR2 from the germline V gene are MDHEN and SYDVKM. The V gene lost 10 bases and the J gene lost 3 bases, with 18 bases spanning the gap. The CDR3 is made up of 15 amino acids. The CDR3 spells CATHLRRLANEKLFF. The CDR3 coding sequence is TGTGCCACCCACCTCCGCCGGCTGGCTAATGAAAAACTGTTTTTT. The whole variable domain, filled in from reference TRBV28 and TRBJ1-4, reads DVKVTQSSRYLVKRTGEKVFLECVQDMDHENMFWYRQDPGLGLRLIYFSYDVKMKEKGDIPEGYSVSREKKERFSLILESASTNQTSMYLCATHLRRLANEKLFFGSGTQLSVL.

The chain couples TRBV27 to TRBJ2-2; D ambiguous. From germline, CDR1 is MNHEY and CDR2 SMNVEV (reference sequence). V was pared by 7 bases and J by 4 bases, with 7 bases between. The CDR3 contains 12 residues. The DNA for the CDR3 is TGTGCCAGCAAGAAGAGCACCGGGGAGCTGTTTTTT. This gives the protein CASKKSTGELFF.

The chain uses TRBV10-3 and TRBJ1-1; 7 bases are a match to TRBD1. The germline V gene has CDR1 ENHRY and CDR2 SYGVKD. The CDR3 length is 14 residues. The V segment lost 6 bases and the J segment 4 bases; nucleotides outside the gene matches: 8. CDR3 DNA: TGTGCCATCAGCTTCGGACAGGAGGTCACTGAAGCTTTCTTT. Its translation: CAISFGQEVTEAFF.

The V and J genes are TRBV5-1 and TRBJ2-3; TRBD2 matches 8 bases. V was clipped by 4 bases and J by 2 bases; unmatched bases: 3. Germline CDR1 SGHRS, CDR2 YFSETQ. The CDR3 runs to 14 residues. This CDR3 is CASSVGRATDTQYF. The CDR3 nucleotides are TGCGCCAGCAGCGTCGGGAGGGCCACAGATACGCAGTATTTT. Using reference TRBV5-1 and TRBJ2-3 for the parts outside the CDR3, the full variable domain is KAGVTQTPRYLIKTRGQQVTLSCSPISGHRSVSWYQQTPGQGLQFLFEYFSETQRNKGNFPGRFSGRQFSNSRSEMNVSTLELGDSALYLCASSVGRATDTQYFGPGTRLTVL.

The chain carries TRBV28 and TRBJ1-2; D is perhaps TRBD1 (5 bases). Deletions cut 3 bases from V and 4 bases from J, with 15 bases between. This CDR3 spans 15 amino acids. Germline V gene sequence: CDR1 MDHEN, CDR2 SYDVKM. The DNA for the CDR3 is TGTGCCAGCAGTTTGGGAATCCAGGGACTCTATGGCTACACCTTC. Translating gives CASSLGIQGLYGYTF.

The V call is TRBV2, the J call TRBJ2-1; D gene ambiguous. Germline-derived CDR1 and CDR2 are SNHLY and FYNNEI. Trimming removed 6 bases from V and 5 bases from J, with 17 bases in between. The CDR3 has 15 amino acids. The CDR3 protein is CASRIEQVVHNEQFF. CDR3 coding DNA: TGTGCCAGCAGAATCGAGCAGGTTGTCCACAATGAGCAGTTCTTC.

The chain recombines TRBV7-9 with TRBJ1-4; 8 bases map to TRBD1. The V segment lost 6 bases and the J segment 8 bases; nucleotides outside the gene matches: 8. Germline V CDR1 and CDR2: SEHNR, FQNEAQ (reference sequence). The CDR3 is 14 residues long. The CDR3 DNA reads TGTGCCAGCAGACCCGGGACAGGCTCGGAAAAACTGTTTTTT. It specifies CASRPGTGSEKLFF.

The chain combines TRBV12-1 with TRBJ2-2. TRBV12-1 is flagged as a pseudogene. The CDR3 is 18 amino acids. The CDR3 sequence: CASSPPHLPGRRTGELFF. The DNA of the CDR3 is TGTGCCAGCAGCCCGCCACATTTACCGGGACGTCGCACCGGGGAGCTGTTTTTT.

This rearrangement joins TRBV7-3 to TRBJ2-3, with D perhaps matching TRBD2 (5 bases). Germline V gene sequence: CDR1 SGHTA, CDR2 FQGTGA. Trimming left V 6 bases short and J 2 bases short, with 12 bases between. CDR3 length: 14 residues. The CDR3 sequence is CASSGSGYTDTQYF. The CDR3 DNA reads TGTGCCAGCAGTGGCTCGGGGTACACAGATACGCAGTATTTT.

This clone was counted between two and nine times. The chain employs TRBV19 and TRBJ2-3; unclear D gene. Between the trimmed V and J ends, which lost 9 bases and 1 base, there was a span of 11 bases. The CDR3 is 13 residues long. The germline CDR1 and CDR2 sequences are LNHDA and SQIVND (reference sequence). The CDR3 reads CASAPAGTDTQYF. The DNA of the CDR3 is TGTGCCAGCGCGCCGGCGGGCACAGATACGCAGTATTTT.

The rearrangement joins TRBV28 to TRBJ2-7; D not resolved. With 2 bases removed from V and 5 bases from J, the gap between germline ends came to 10 bases. Looked up from germline, CDR1 is MDHEN and CDR2 is SYDVKM. The CDR3 extends over 13 amino acids. The CDR3 coding sequence is TGTGCCAGCAGTTTAGTGGTTTTGAACGAGCAGTACTTC. Translated: CASSLVVLNEQYF. Full variable domain (missing parts from reference TRBV28 and TRBJ2-7): DVKVTQSSRYLVKRTGEKVFLECVQDMDHENMFWYRQDPGLGLRLIYFSYDVKMKEKGDIPEGYSVSREKKERFSLILESASTNQTSMYLCASSLVVLNEQYFGPGTRLTVT.

This sequence joins TRBV6-6 and TRBJ2-7; 7 positions match TRBD1. J lost 4 bases, V lost 6 bases, and 12 bases had no gene match. The CDR3 covers 15 residues. Germline V CDR1 and CDR2: MNHNY, SVGAGI (reference sequence). This CDR3 is CASSLIPGQRYEQYF. The CDR3 bases are TGTGCCAGCAGCCTTATACCGGGACAGAGGTACGAGCAGTACTTC.

The chain joins TRBV1 to TRBJ1-1. TRBV1 is a recognized pseudogene. This CDR3 comprises 17 residues. CDR3 sequence: CTSSQDAGDEGNTEAFF. DNA for the CDR3: TGCACCAGCAGCCAAGATGCCGGGGACGAGGGGAACACTGAAGCTTTCTTT.

This chain connects TRBV27 to TRBJ2-1; no firm D call. The CDR3 runs 13 residues. CDR1 is MNHEY and CDR2 is SMNVEV in the germline V gene (reference sequence). Trimming stripped 3 bases from V and 4 bases from J, with 7 bases between. The CDR3 DNA reads TGTGCCAGCAGTTTCTACCGGTACAATGAGCAGTTCTTC. Its translation: CASSFYRYNEQFF.

The gene calls are TRBV20-1 and TRBJ1-2; D not certain. The CDR3 is 11 residues long. Per germline, CDR1 DFQATT and CDR2 SNEGSKA (reference sequence). CDR3 sequence reads: CRSGSNYGYTF. The CDR3 region has the DNA TGCAGAAGCGGGTCTAACTATGGCTACACCTTC.

The chain uses TRBV4-1 and TRBJ2-5; TRBD1 matches 7 bases. Germline CDR1 and CDR2: MGHRA and YSYEKL. V lost 3 bases and J lost 1; bases outside the gene matches: 8. The CDR3 spans 16 residues. CDR3 amino acids: CASSQERDSLQETQYF. CDR3 DNA: TGCGCCAGCAGCCAGGAACGGGACAGCCTCCAAGAGACCCAGTACTTC.

The V gene is TRBV27, the J gene TRBJ2-1; TRBD2 matches 12 bases. Losses at the gene ends were 7 bases for V and 9 bases for J; bases not matched to a gene: 10. Germline V CDR1 and CDR2: MNHEY, SMNVEV (reference sequence). This CDR3 has 15 amino acids. The CDR3 nucleotides are TGTGCCAGCATCCGACTAGCGGGAGCGTTGGTTGAGCAGTTCTTC. Encoded protein: CASIRLAGALVEQFF.